This is a list of T cell receptor beta chains from one sample in a study of identical twins' blood T cells. MiXCR, run by TCRdb on the 5' RACE reads, gives a single entry per CDR3 protein. Here the sample spans around 380,000 distinct CDR3 sequences, about 28% being singletons. Sequencing was performed on PBMCs. Receptors originate from a woman aged 18-49 years in good health. CDR3s include the opening cysteine and the closing phenylalanine or tryptophan. The D gene is left open where the match is weak. For some rows the clone size is stated as once, few or many, or as a class when expanded; others skip it.

v_gene	j_gene	d_gene	abundance	CDR3aa	CDR3nt
TRBV20-1	TRBJ2-1	.	.	CSARSPEGDPSYNEQFF	TGCAGTGCTAGATCCCCGGAGGGGGATCCTTCCTACAATGAGCAGTTCTTC
TRBV5-1	TRBJ1-2	TRBD1	few	CASSGGQLVLDGYTF	TGCGCCAGCAGCGGGGGACAGCTAGTCTTGGATGGCTACACCTTC
TRBV4-3	TRBJ1-4	.	.	CASSQDRGTNEKLFF	TGCGCCAGCAGCCAAGATAGGGGAACTAATGAAAAACTGTTTTTT
TRBV11-2	TRBJ2-3	.	many	CASSSYPRATATDTQYF	TGTGCCAGCAGCTCATACCCCCGGGCTACCGCCACAGATACGCAGTATTTT
TRBV7-9	TRBJ1-3	.	.	CASSLGPSRGNTIYF	TGTGCCAGCAGCTTAGGTCCCTCCAGAGGAAACACCATATATTTT
TRBV7-8	TRBJ1-1	.	many	CASSLFGTEAFF	TGTGCCAGCAGCTTGTTCGGGACTGAAGCTTTCTTT
TRBV3-1	TRBJ2-6	TRBD2	many	CASSPLAGVYGANVLTF	TGTGCCAGCAGCCCGCTAGCGGGAGTGTATGGGGCCAACGTCCTGACTTTC
TRBV6-2/TRBV6-3	TRBJ1-2	.	few	CASSRGANYGYTF	TGTGCCAGCAGCAGGGGAGCTAACTATGGCTACACCTTC
TRBV7-2	TRBJ1-1	.	few	CASSPDPSRNTEAFF	TGTGCCAGCAGCCCTGACCCCTCTCGGAACACTGAAGCTTTCTTT
TRBV6-5	TRBJ2-1	.	.	CASSSPRVDNEQFF	TGTGCCAGCAGTTCGCCTAGGGTAGACAATGAGCAGTTCTTC
TRBV7-8	TRBJ1-2	.	.	CASSLPAQNYGYTF	TGTGCCAGCAGCTTACCGGCACAGAACTATGGCTACACCTTC
TRBV5-1	TRBJ2-7	.	.	CAGSLVSATRNEQNF	TGCGCCGGCAGCTTGGTGTCTGCAACAAGGAACGAGCAGAACTTC
TRBV19	TRBJ2-7	.	.	CASSEESGTYEQYF	TGTGCCAGTAGTGAAGAAAGCGGAACCTACGAGCAGTACTTC
TRBV29-1	TRBJ1-2	.	.	CSVVGRVYGYTF	TGCAGCGTTGTCGGCAGGGTCTATGGCTACACCTTC
TRBV14	TRBJ1-4	.	.	CASSQGPSFNEKLFF	TGTGCCAGCAGCCAAGGCCCAAGCTTTAATGAAAAACTGTTTTTT
TRBV9	TRBJ2-1	.	.	CASSVATTSNEQFF	TGTGCCAGCAGCGTAGCTACGACTAGCAATGAGCAGTTCTTC
TRBV29-1	TRBJ1-2	TRBD1	few	CSVARATGNYGYTF	TGCAGCGTTGCTCGGGCGACAGGGAACTATGGCTACACCTTC
TRBV28	TRBJ2-1	.	few	CASQARSYNEQFF	TGTGCCAGCCAAGCCCGATCCTACAATGAGCAGTTCTTC
TRBV4-1	TRBJ1-5	.	few	CASSRVGDLDQPQHF	TGCGCCAGCAGCCGGGTAGGGGACCTCGATCAGCCCCAGCATTTT
TRBV12-3/TRBV12-4	TRBJ1-2	.	.	CASSRQASYGYTF	TGTGCCAGCAGTCGACAGGCTAGCTATGGCTACACCTTC
TRBV14	TRBJ1-2	.	many	CASSQMDGGGYTF	TGTGCCAGCAGCCAAATGGACGGCGGAGGCTACACCTTC
TRBV20-1	TRBJ2-2	.	.	CSASRGPATGELFF	TGCAGTGCTAGTAGAGGGCCGGCCACCGGGGAGCTGTTTTTT
TRBV2	TRBJ1-1	.	many	CASSEVGEGQAFF	TGTGCCAGCAGTGAAGTAGGCGAGGGACAAGCTTTCTTT
TRBV29-1	TRBJ1-1	.	.	CSGAHPVAEAFF	TGCAGCGGTGCCCATCCGGTCGCTGAAGCTTTCTTT
TRBV7-9	TRBJ2-1	.	medium-sized	CASTGLANNEQFF	TGTGCCAGCACGGGGCTAGCCAACAATGAGCAGTTCTTC
TRBV7-2	TRBJ2-7	.	.	CASNLWDGDEQYF	TGTGCCAGCAACCTCTGGGACGGCGACGAGCAGTACTTC
TRBV5-1	TRBJ2-7	.	.	CASSLTGNEQYF	TGCGCCAGCAGCTTGACAGGGAACGAGCAGTACTTC
TRBV7-9	TRBJ1-1	.	.	CASRLGVTEAFF	TGTGCCAGCAGATTAGGCGTGACTGAAGCTTTCTTT
TRBV11-2	TRBJ2-3	TRBD2	few	CASSLGPRSGNTDTQYF	TGTGCCAGCAGCTTAGGGCCACGAAGCGGGAACACAGATACGCAGTATTTT
TRBV6-5	TRBJ1-4	TRBD1	few	CASSGTGLNEKLFF	TGTGCCAGCAGCGGGACAGGGCTAAATGAAAAACTGTTTTTT
TRBV7-9	TRBJ1-5	.	.	CASSYADNNQPQHF	TGTGCCAGCAGCTACGCAGACAACAATCAGCCCCAGCATTTT
TRBV6-5	TRBJ2-1	TRBD2	few	CASSYSGTSGEKFF	TGTGCCAGCAGTTACTCGGGGACTAGCGGGGAAAAGTTCTTC
TRBV6-6	TRBJ1-2	.	.	CASSYSPGNSGYTF	TGTGCCAGCAGTTACTCACCCGGGAATAGTGGCTACACCTTC
TRBV28	TRBJ1-5	.	.	CASSLSRIQPQHF	TGTGCCAGCAGTTTAAGTCGCATTCAGCCCCAGCATTTT
TRBV28	TRBJ1-5	TRBD1	many	CATKQGSEEPQHF	TGTGCCACCAAACAGGGGTCCGAGGAGCCCCAGCATTTT
TRBV15	TRBJ1-1	.	.	CATSRAEANTEAFF	TGTGCCACCAGCAGAGCCGAAGCCAACACTGAAGCTTTCTTT
TRBV14	TRBJ2-2	TRBD2	many	CASSRTSGRANTGELFF	TGTGCCAGCAGCCGGACTAGCGGGAGGGCGAACACCGGGGAGCTGTTTTTT
TRBV27	TRBJ1-2	TRBD1	.	CASKGTGLNYGCTF	TGTGCCAGCAAAGGGACAGGACTCAACTATGGCTGCACCTTC
TRBV29-1	TRBJ2-2	TRBD2	.	CRVESGGAGELFF	TGCAGAGTTGAATCTGGGGGGGCCGGGGAGCTGTTTTTT
TRBV29-1	TRBJ1-3	.	.	CSVVFREGNTIYF	TGCAGCGTTGTGTTCAGGGAGGGAAACACCATATATTTT
TRBV29-1	TRBJ2-7	TRBD1	many	CSVDRGYEQYF	TGCAGCGTTGACAGGGGGTACGAGCAGTACTTC
TRBV5-6	TRBJ1-1	.	few	CASSQAGRNTEAFF	TGTGCCAGCAGCCAGGCCGGACGGAACACTGAAGCTTTCTTT
TRBV3-1	TRBJ1-3	TRBD1	few	CASSRAGGLLFSGNTIYF	TGTGCCAGCAGCCGGGCAGGGGGTCTACTATTCTCTGGAAACACCATATATTTT
TRBV27	TRBJ1-2	.	.	CASSPTAAPNYGYTF	TGTGCCAGCAGCCCCACGGCAGCACCTAACTATGGCTACACCTTC
TRBV4-3	TRBJ2-2	TRBD2	few	CASSQIHAGGNAGELFF	TGCGCCAGCAGCCAGATTCACGCGGGAGGGAACGCCGGGGAGCTGTTTTTT